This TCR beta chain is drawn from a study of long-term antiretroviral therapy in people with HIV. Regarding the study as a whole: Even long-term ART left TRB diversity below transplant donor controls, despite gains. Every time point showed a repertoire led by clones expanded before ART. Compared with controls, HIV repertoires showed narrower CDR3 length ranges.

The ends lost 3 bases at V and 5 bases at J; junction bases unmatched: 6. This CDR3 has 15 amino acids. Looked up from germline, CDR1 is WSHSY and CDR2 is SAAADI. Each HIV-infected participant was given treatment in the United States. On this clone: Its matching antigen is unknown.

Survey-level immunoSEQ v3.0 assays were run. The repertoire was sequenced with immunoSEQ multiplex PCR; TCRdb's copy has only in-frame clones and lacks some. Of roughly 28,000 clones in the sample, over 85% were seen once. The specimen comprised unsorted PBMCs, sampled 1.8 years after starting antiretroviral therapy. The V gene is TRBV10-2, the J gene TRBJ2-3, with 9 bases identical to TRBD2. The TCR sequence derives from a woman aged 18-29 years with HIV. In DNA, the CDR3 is TGCGCCAGCAGTGAAAAGCGGGAGGCCGGAGATACGCAGTATTTT. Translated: CASSEKREAGDTQYF.